This TCR beta chain was found in a study of T-cell reconstitution after alpha-beta-depleted transplantation in children. Molecular barcoding with unique molecular identifiers was used for the TCRbeta library. TCRdb redid the calling of the PCR reads with MiXCR, one entry per CDR3 protein. The sample includes about 540,000 distinct CDR3 sequences, about 16% of them seen just once. This clonotype was counted a few times. Trimming stripped 3 bases from V and 4 bases from J, with 16 bases between. The CDR3 totals 16 residues. Looked up from germline, CDR1 is MNHEY and CDR2 is SMNVEV (reference sequence). The rearrangement joins TRBV27 to TRBJ2-1; D is unclear. The sample here was PBMCs from the stem cell graft donor, taken from the stem cell graft. The source is a human donor who donated a stem cell graft to a child with acute lymphoblastic leukemia. The CDR3 nucleotides read TGTGCCAGCAGTTTCCGCGAGCGAGCGAGATACAATGAGCAGTTCTTC. Protein: CASSFRERARYNEQFF.